These 19 T cell receptor beta chains were all obtained from the same sample, sequenced in a study of blood T cell repertoires in COVID-19. The assay was immunoSEQ multiplex PCR, and TCRdb's table has in-frame clones only and misses some. The top ten clones hold approximately 3.4% of a sample with around 140,000 clones, about 80% of them seen once. The specimen sequenced was peripheral blood. These receptors came from a man aged 65 to 85 who had recovered from COVID-19.

J is TRBJ1-2 and V is TRBV11-2; D is uncertain. The germline V gene encodes CDR1 SGHAT and CDR2 FQNNGV. With 3 bases removed from V and 4 bases from J, the gap between germline ends came to 12 bases. This CDR3 region has 14 residues. The CDR3 sequence: CASSFEGTGYGYTF. CDR3 DNA: TGTGCCAGCAGCTTTGAGGGCACGGGCTATGGCTACACCTTC.

This clone was detected a few times. This sequence joins TRBV4-3 and TRBJ2-7, with D possibly being TRBD1 (6 bases). From germline, CDR1 is LGHNA and CDR2 YSLEER. V lost 0 bases, J lost 4 bases, and 13 bases lay in between. The CDR3 is made up of 15 amino acids. CDR3 nucleotides: TGCGCCAGCAGCCAAGAGGACAGAGCTCAATACGAGCAGTACTTC. Protein product: CASSQEDRAQYEQYF.

The CDR3 spells CASSPQWRREKLFF. CDR3 DNA sequence: TGTGCCAGCTCACCACAGTGGCGGAGAGAAAAACTGTTTTTT. The V call is TRBV18, the J call TRBJ1-4; no clear D gene. The germline gives CDR1 KGHSH, CDR2 LQKENI. The CDR3 length is 14 residues. Trimming removed 1 base from V and 8 bases from J, with 11 bases in between. The complete variable domain, with remaining parts taken from reference TRBV18 and TRBJ1-4, reads NAGVMQNPRHLVRRRGQEARLRCSPMKGHSHVYWYRQLPEEGLKFMVYLQKENIIDESGMPKERFSAEFPKEGPSILRIQQVVRGDSAAYFCASSPQWRREKLFFGSGTQLSVL.

The rearrangement links TRBV19 to TRBJ1-2; D remains ambiguous. V was cut by 7 bases and J by 8 bases, with 14 bases left in between. Germline V gene data show CDR1 as LNHDA and CDR2 as SQIVND (reference sequence). This CDR3 contains 12 residues. CDR3: CASNVPTAGYTF. CDR3 nucleotide sequence: TGTGCCAGTAATGTACCCACCGCGGGCTACACCTTC.

This sequence joins TRBV11-2 and TRBJ2-7, with D uncertain. Germline loops: CDR1 SGHAT, CDR2 FQNNGV. The CDR3 consists of 16 residues. V lost 4 bases and J 0 bases, leaving 16 bases between the germline ends. CDR3 protein: CASSSLWSVVSYEQYF. In DNA, the CDR3 is TGTGCCAGCAGCTCACTCTGGTCGGTAGTCTCCTACGAGCAGTACTTC.

The V gene is TRBV5-4, the J gene TRBJ2-2; 8 nucleotides line up with TRBD1. V gave up 0 bases and J gave up 2 bases; unmatched junction bases: 9. This CDR3 region has 18 residues. The germline CDR1 and CDR2 sequences are SGHNT and YYREEE (reference sequence). The CDR3 sequence is CASSLVGWTGPNTGELFF. CDR3 coding DNA: TGTGCCAGCAGCTTGGTAGGCTGGACAGGGCCTAACACCGGGGAGCTGTTTTTT. Full variable domain (remainder filled in from reference TRBV5-4 and TRBJ2-2): ETGVTQSPTHLIKTRGQQVTLRCSSQSGHNTVSWYQQALGQGPQFIFQYYREEENGRGNFPPRFSGLQFPNYSSELNVNALELDDSALYLCASSLVGWTGPNTGELFFGEGSRLTVL.

This chain connects TRBV29-1 to TRBJ1-1; 8 positions match TRBD1. The CDR3 covers 13 residues. The ends lost 4 bases at V and 1 base at J; junction bases unmatched: 2. From germline, CDR1 is SQVTM and CDR2 ANQGSEA. CDR3 nucleotide sequence: TGCAGCGTTGGACAGGGGTGGAACACTGAAGCTTTCTTT. Protein sequence: CSVGQGWNTEAFF.

This CDR3 reads CASGLSPRGGYGYTF. For the CDR3, the DNA is TGTGCTAGTGGTTTGTCTCCCAGGGGCGGCTATGGCTACACCTTC. This chain joins TRBV12-5 and TRBJ1-2; a possible D gene is TRBD1 (6 bases). V was pared by 2 bases and J by 4 bases, with 14 bases between. CDR1 and CDR2 from the germline V gene are LGHNT and FRNRAP. The CDR3 is 15 amino acids.

The J gene is TRBJ2-7, the V gene TRBV5-4; a weak D match, TRBD1 (5 bases). Germline CDR1 is SGHNT and CDR2 is YYREEE (reference sequence). The CDR3 has 14 residues. The V and J ends lost 0 bases and 2 bases respectively, with 9 bases between them. The CDR3 reads CASSLGGATYEQYF. In DNA form, the CDR3 reads TGTGCCAGCAGCTTGGGTGGGGCCACCTACGAGCAGTACTTC.

There are a few counts of this clone. This chain links TRBV15 with TRBJ2-3; D perhaps matches TRBD2 (5 bases). Germline V lookup: CDR1 LNHNV, CDR2 YYDKDF (reference sequence). This CDR3 has 15 amino acids. Trimming took off 3 bases at V and 6 bases at J, with 16 bases between the two ends. The CDR3 DNA follows: TGTGCCACCAGCAGGGGTGGACTGTTCACGGATACGCAGTATTTT. Amino acid sequence: CATSRGGLFTDTQYF.

The chain links TRBV7-3 to TRBJ2-2, with no clear D. Deletions cut 5 bases from V and 5 bases from J, with 9 bases between. This CDR3 is built from 13 residues. Germline values: CDR1 SGHTA, CDR2 FQGTGA. This CDR3 is CASSLLGTGELFF. In DNA form, the CDR3 reads TGTGCCAGCAGCCTTCTCGGGACCGGGGAGCTGTTTTTT.

The table lists this clone with a count of one. The rearrangement uses TRBV9 and TRBJ1-3, with D perhaps matching TRBD1 (6 bases). The V gene's germline CDR1 is SGDLS and CDR2 YYNGEE. The CDR3 is 16 amino acids. The V gene lost 2 bases and the J gene lost 2 bases, with 14 bases spanning the gap. The DNA for the CDR3 is TGTGCCAGCAGCGTGGCAACAGGGAGTACTGGAAACACCATATATTTT. Protein sequence: CASSVATGSTGNTIYF.

This chain connects TRBV7-2 to TRBJ1-1, with 9 positions matching TRBD1. CDR1 SGHTA and CDR2 FQGNSA come from the germline V gene. V lost 2 bases and J lost 7; bases outside the gene matches: 11. There are 16 residues in the CDR3. Here the CDR3 DNA reads TGTGCCAGCAGCTTAACGTCTTATCCGGGACAGGGTGAAGCTTTCTTT. Translated: CASSLTSYPGQGEAFF.

This clone was seen once. The chain joins TRBV7-8 to TRBJ2-1; 7 nucleotides align to TRBD2. The trim removed 1 base at V and 10 bases at J, leaving 10 bases unmatched. The length of the CDR3 is 15 residues. Germline-derived CDR1 and CDR2 are SGHVS and FQNEAQ. CDR3 loop: CASSLDFAGEEEQFF. The CDR3 region has the DNA TGTGCCAGCAGCTTAGACTTTGCGGGAGAGGAGGAGCAGTTCTTC.

J is TRBJ2-7 and V is TRBV6-2 or TRBV6-3, with a weak D call TRBD1 (6 bases). CDR1 is MNHEY and CDR2 is SVGEGT in the germline V gene. The CDR3 totals 13 residues. Trimming stripped 2 bases from V and 7 bases from J, with 12 bases between. As DNA, the CDR3 is TGTGCCAGCAGTTACAAGTGGGGGCATGAGCAGTACTTC. This translates into CASSYKWGHEQYF.

This clone was found a few times. The chain couples TRBV20-1 to TRBJ2-1; tentative D call: TRBD1 (6 bases). CDR1 DFQATT and CDR2 SNEGSKA come from the germline V gene (reference sequence). V was trimmed by 6 bases and J by 9 bases, leaving 9 bases between them. The CDR3 is 10 residues long. The CDR3 region is CSAQGGEQFF. CDR3 in DNA: TGCAGTGCGCAAGGGGGTGAGCAGTTCTTC.

The chain couples TRBV29-1 to TRBJ2-3; D possibly corresponds to TRBD1 (6 bases). The CDR3 is made up of 11 amino acids. The ends were cut back, 5 bases at V and 6 bases at J, with 9 bases in the middle. From germline, CDR1 is SQVTM and CDR2 ANQGSEA. CDR3 sequence: CSVRRGDTQYF. The CDR3, as DNA: TGCAGCGTTCGCAGGGGTGATACGCAGTATTTT.

The chain recombines TRBV7-3 with TRBJ2-2; 8 bases agree with TRBD2. In germline, CDR1 is SGHTA, CDR2 FQGTGA. Losses at the gene ends were 2 bases for V and 5 bases for J; bases not matched to a gene: 4. This CDR3 contains 15 residues. CDR3 residues: CASSLGLAITGELFF. CDR3 nucleotide sequence: TGTGCCAGCAGCTTAGGACTAGCTATAACCGGGGAGCTGTTTTTT.

The chain carries TRBV27 and TRBJ1-6, with 7 positions matching TRBD1. The CDR3 contains 15 residues. Germline V gene sequence: CDR1 MNHEY, CDR2 SMNVEV (reference sequence). Trimming at V came to 6 bases and at J to 8 bases, leaving 10 bases not matched to a gene. Here the CDR3 reads CASRRGQALDSPLHF. Here the CDR3 DNA reads TGTGCCAGCAGGCGCGGACAGGCTTTGGATTCACCCCTCCACTTT.